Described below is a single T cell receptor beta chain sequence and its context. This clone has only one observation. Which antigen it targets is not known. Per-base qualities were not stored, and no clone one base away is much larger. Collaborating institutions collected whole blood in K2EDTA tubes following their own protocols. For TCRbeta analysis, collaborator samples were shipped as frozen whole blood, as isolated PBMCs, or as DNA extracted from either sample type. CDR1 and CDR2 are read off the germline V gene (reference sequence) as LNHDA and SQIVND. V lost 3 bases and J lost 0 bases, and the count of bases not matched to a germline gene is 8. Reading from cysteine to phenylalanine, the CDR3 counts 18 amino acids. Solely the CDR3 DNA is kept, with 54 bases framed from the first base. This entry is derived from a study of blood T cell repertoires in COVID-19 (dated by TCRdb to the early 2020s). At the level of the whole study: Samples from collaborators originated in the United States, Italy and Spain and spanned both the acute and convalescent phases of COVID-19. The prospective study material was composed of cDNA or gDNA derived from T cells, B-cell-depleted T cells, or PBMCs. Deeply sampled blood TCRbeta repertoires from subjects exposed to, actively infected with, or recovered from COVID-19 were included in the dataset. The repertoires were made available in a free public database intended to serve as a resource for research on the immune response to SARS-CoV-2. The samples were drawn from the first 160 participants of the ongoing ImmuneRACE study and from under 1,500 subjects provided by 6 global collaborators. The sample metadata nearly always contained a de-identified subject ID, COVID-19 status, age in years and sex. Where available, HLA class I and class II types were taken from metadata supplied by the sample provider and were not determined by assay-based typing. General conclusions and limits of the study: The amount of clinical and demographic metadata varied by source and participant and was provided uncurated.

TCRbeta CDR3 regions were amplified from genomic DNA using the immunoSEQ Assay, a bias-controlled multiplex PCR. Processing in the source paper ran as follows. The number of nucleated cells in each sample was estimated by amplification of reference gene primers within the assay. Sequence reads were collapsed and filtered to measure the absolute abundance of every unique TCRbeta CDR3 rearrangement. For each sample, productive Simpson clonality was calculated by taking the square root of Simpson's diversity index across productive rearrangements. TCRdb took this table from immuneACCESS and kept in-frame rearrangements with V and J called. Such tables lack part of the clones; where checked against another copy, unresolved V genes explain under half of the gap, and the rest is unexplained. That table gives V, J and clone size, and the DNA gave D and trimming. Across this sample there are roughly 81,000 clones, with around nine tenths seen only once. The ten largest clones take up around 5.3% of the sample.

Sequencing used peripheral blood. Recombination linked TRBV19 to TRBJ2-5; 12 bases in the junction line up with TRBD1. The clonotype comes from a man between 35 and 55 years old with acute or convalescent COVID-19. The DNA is TGTGCCAGTAGTATGCCGGGACAGGGGGCCCCGTACCAAGAGACCCAGTACTTC. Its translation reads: CASSMPGQGAPYQETQYF.